This TCR beta chain was retrieved from a study of CD8 T cells in Susac syndrome. CD8+ and CD4+ blood T cells underwent TCR beta sequencing. Those who served as multiple sclerosis controls were treatment-naive patients with stable or active relapsing-remitting disease. While CD8+ and CD4+ T cells were isolated negatively, TEMRA cells were enriched by FACS. cDNA came from about 0.51 to 1 ug RNA primed by random hexamers. immunoSEQ multiplex PCR amplified TCR beta CDR3 across 54 Vbeta, 13 Jbeta. Each CDR3 protein gets one entry after TCRdb re-called the immunoSEQ multiplex PCR reads with MiXCR. In the table there are some 200,000 distinct CDR3 sequences, 95% of which are singletons. The specimen sequenced was CD4+ T cells from PBMCs. This sequence originates from a human donor with multiple sclerosis.

CDR3 in amino acids: CSGGQGSTDTQYF. CDR3 in DNA: TGCAGCGGTGGACAGGGCTCAACAGATACGCAGTATTTT. The chain uses TRBV29-1 and TRBJ2-3, with 8 bases fitting TRBD1. This CDR3 comprises 13 residues. From germline, CDR1 is SQVTM and CDR2 ANQGSEA. With 7 bases clipped from V and 3 bases from J, the junction kept 6 bases outside the gene matches.